The 13 T cell receptor beta chains given below trace back to one sample, sequenced in a study of blood T cell repertoires in COVID-19 (dated by TCRdb to about 2020). The library was made by the immunoSEQ multiplex PCR assay. TCRdb mirrors the immuneACCESS table, restricted to in-frame sequences. Some clones are absent from its copies; in checked studies, under half trace to an unresolved V gene, and the reason for the others is unknown. The sample includes roughly 200,000 clones, with 70% to 90% observed a single time. The biggest ten clones account for 18% of the sample. Input material: peripheral blood. These receptors came from a man aged 50 to 59 with COVID-19, enrolled during active disease.

The CDR3 nucleotides read TGTGCCAGCAGTACCGACACGGTACTCTACGAGCAGTACTTC. It specifies CASSTDTVLYEQYF. V and J are TRBV28 and TRBJ2-7, with unresolved D. V was trimmed by 5 bases and J by 3 bases, leaving 14 bases between them. The germline V gene encodes CDR1 MDHEN and CDR2 SYDVKM. CDR3 length: 14 amino acids. The whole variable domain, remainder taken from reference TRBV28 and TRBJ2-7, is DVKVTQSSRYLVKRTGEKVFLECVQDMDHENMFWYRQDPGLGLRLIYFSYDVKMKEKGDIPEGYSVSREKKERFSLILESASTNQTSMYLCASSTDTVLYEQYFGPGTRLTVT.

The V call is TRBV6-1, the J call TRBJ2-7; D possibly corresponds to TRBD1 (6 bases). In germline, CDR1 is MNHNS, CDR2 SASEGT. The CDR3 is 16 residues long. V was clipped by 2 bases and J by 2 bases, with 16 bases between them. In DNA, the CDR3 is TGTGCCAGCAGTGAATGGTGGGACACCTGGACCTACGAGCAGTACTTC. Translation: CASSEWWDTWTYEQYF.

This clone has a handful of counts. The gene calls are TRBV12-3 or TRBV12-4 and TRBJ2-5; D is undetermined. With 1 base removed from V and 5 bases from J, the gap between germline ends came to 8 bases. This CDR3 spans 13 amino acids. The CDR3 here is CASSLEEEETQYF. The CDR3 bases are TGTGCCAGCAGTTTAGAAGAGGAGGAGACCCAGTACTTC.

The J gene is TRBJ1-5, the V gene TRBV28; 8 nucleotides match TRBD1. Trimming at V came to 8 bases and at J to 6 bases, leaving 6 bases not matched to a gene. CDR3 size: 13 residues. Germline CDR1 and CDR2: MDHEN and SYDVKM. The CDR3 nucleotides read TGTGCCAGCGTAACAGGGGGTAGTCAGCCCCAGCATTTT. Translation gives CASVTGGSQPQHF.

The chain has TRBV13 and TRBJ1-2, with D uncertain. Germline V CDR1 and CDR2: PRHDT, FYEKMQ (reference sequence). The V end was cut by 5 bases, the J end by 1 base, with 14 bases between. The CDR3 has 15 residues. CDR3 bases: TGTGCCAGCAGCCTTAAACGAGGCTATAACTATGGCTACACCTTC. Amino acids: CASSLKRGYNYGYTF. The full variable domain, in which reference TRBV13 and TRBJ1-2 provide the parts outside the CDR3, is AAGVIQSPRHLIKEKRETATLKCYPIPRHDTVYWYQQGPGQDPQFLISFYEKMQSDKGSIPDRFSAQQFSDYHSELNMSSLELGDSALYFCASSLKRGYNYGYTFGSGTRLTVV.

The genes are TRBV5-1 and TRBJ2-3; 10 bases are a match to TRBD1. The CDR3 length is 16 residues. The germline gives CDR1 SGHRS, CDR2 YFSETQ. Trimming took 0 bases from V and 1 from J; bases not matched to a gene: 2. CDR3: CASSLGGTGGTDTQYF. The CDR3 region has the DNA TGCGCCAGCAGCTTGGGAGGGACAGGGGGCACAGATACGCAGTATTTT.

The chain carries TRBV3-1 (or the pseudogene TRBV3-2) and TRBJ2-7, with TRBD1 matching 11 bases. V shed 3 bases, J shed 5 bases, and the junction held 9 bases outside the gene matches. The CDR3 length is 16 residues. Germline CDR1 is LGHDT and CDR2 is YNNKEL (reference sequence). Written as DNA, the CDR3 is TGTGCCAGCAGCCATCGAGGACAGGGGGCTTCGAACGAGCAGTACTTC. Its translation is CASSHRGQGASNEQYF.

V gene TRBV28 combines with J gene TRBJ2-1; TRBD2 aligns across 8 bases. This CDR3 comprises 15 residues. The ends lost 8 bases at V and 1 base at J; junction bases unmatched: 7. CDR1 is MDHEN and CDR2 is SYDVKM in the germline V gene. CDR3 protein: CASQPPGGSYNEQFF. The CDR3 DNA reads as TGTGCCAGCCAACCGCCGGGGGGGTCCTACAATGAGCAGTTCTTC.

The chain combines TRBV5-1 with TRBJ2-7, with a tentative D call TRBD1 (5 bases). V lost 2 bases to trimming and J lost 3 bases, with 6 bases between them. The CDR3 length is 12 residues. Germline V CDR1 and CDR2: SGHRS, YFSETQ. The CDR3 bases are TGCGCCAGCAGCTTTACAGGCTACGAGCAGTACTTC. Its translation: CASSFTGYEQYF.

V is TRBV24-1 and J is TRBJ2-3; D is ambiguous. Germline V lookup: CDR1 KGHDR, CDR2 SFDVKD. V lost 2 bases and J 3 bases, leaving 8 bases between the germline ends. The CDR3 is made up of 14 amino acids. The DNA for the CDR3 is TGTGCCACCAGTGATTCAAAGGAGACAGATACGCAGTATTTT. This codes for CATSDSKETDTQYF.

The chain carries TRBV9 and TRBJ2-7; 7 nucleotides align to TRBD2. This CDR3 is built from 14 residues. Germline-derived CDR1 and CDR2 are SGDLS and YYNGEE. The V gene end was trimmed by 0 bases and the J gene end by 6 bases; junction bases not matched to a gene: 6. DNA of the CDR3: TGTGCCAGCAGCGTAGGCGGGACTAATGGCGAGCAGTACTTC. This sequence encodes CASSVGGTNGEQYF. The full variable domain, its missing parts supplied by reference TRBV9 and TRBJ2-7, is DSGVTQTPKHLITATGQRVTLRCSPRSGDLSVYWYQQSLDQGLQFLIQYYNGEERAKGNILERFSAQQFPDLHSELNLSSLELGDSALYFCASSVGGTNGEQYFGPGTRLTVT.

V is TRBV30 and J is TRBJ2-6; maybe TRBD2 (5 bases). Trimming took off 7 bases at V and 2 bases at J, with 12 bases between the two ends. The CDR3 is made up of 14 amino acids. Germline lookup yields CDR1 GTSNPN and CDR2 SVGIG (reference sequence). The chain's CDR3 is CASPAGTGANVLTF. The CDR3 coding sequence is TGTGCCTCCCCGGCCGGGACTGGGGCCAACGTCCTGACTTTC.

This sequence joins TRBV11-1 and TRBJ2-5, with 12 bases aligning to TRBD2. V was pared by 4 bases and J by 4 bases, with 1 base of the junction left unmatched. CDR1 and CDR2 from the germline V gene are SGHAT and FQDESV (reference sequence). The CDR3 loop spans 14 amino acids. DNA for the CDR3: TGTGCCAGCAGCTCTAGCGGGGGGGGAGAGACCCAGTACTTC. Protein product: CASSSSGGGETQYF.